The 7 T cell receptor beta chains given below trace back to one sample, sequenced in a study of blood T cells in healthy people across ages. Next came a second PCR, run for roughly 7 to 12 cycles, which used a sample-barcoded 5' primer along with a J-beta primer mix. TCRdb re-derived calls from the 5' RACE reads in MiXCR, one entry per CDR3 protein. The data contain about 1.4 million distinct CDR3 sequences, almost 60% of them seen just once; the ten biggest clones take up over 5.5%. Sequenced material: blood. All receptors derive from a man aged 18 to 29 in good health.

The chain has TRBV15 and TRBJ2-3; D is unclear. V lost 3 bases and J lost 3, with 13 bases in between. The V gene's germline CDR1 is LNHNV and CDR2 YYDKDF (reference sequence). The CDR3 has 15 residues. The CDR3 protein is CATSSDWALTDTQYF. The CDR3 nucleotides read TGTGCCACCAGCAGTGATTGGGCCCTTACAGATACGCAGTATTTT.

The chain combines TRBV20-1 with TRBJ2-5; tentatively, D is TRBD2 (6 bases). This CDR3 contains 14 residues. CDR1 and CDR2 (germline): DFQATT, SNEGSKA (reference sequence). Trimming removed 3 bases from V and 11 bases from J, with 22 bases in between. CDR3 residues: CSASPLASSGEQYF. The CDR3 bases are TGCAGTGCTAGTCCTCTAGCGAGCTCGGGTGAGCAGTACTTC.

The V and J genes are TRBV6-1 and TRBJ1-2; D is unclear. Trimming took 3 bases from V and 10 from J, leaving 3 bases between them. This CDR3 contains 9 residues. CDR1 and CDR2 (germline): MNHNS, SASEGT. The CDR3 region is CASSDVYTF. The DNA for the CDR3 is TGTGCCAGCAGTGACGTCTACACCTTC.

V and J are TRBV4-1 and TRBJ2-5; 8 bases align to TRBD1. There are 14 residues in the CDR3. Per the germline V gene, CDR1 is MGHRA and CDR2 is YSYEKL. V lost 0 bases, J lost 3 bases, and 0 bases stayed unmatched. The CDR3, as DNA: TGCGCCAGCAGCCAAGAGACAGGGGAAGAGACCCAGTACTTC. Protein sequence: CASSQETGEETQYF.

The chain joins TRBV14 to TRBJ1-1; D remains unclear. The germline gives CDR1 SGHDN, CDR2 FVKESK. Trimming pared 6 bases from V and 5 bases from J, leaving 16 bases between. The CDR3 runs to 14 residues. The CDR3 protein is CASRPDVRGTEAFF. CDR3 bases: TGTGCCAGCAGACCTGACGTAAGAGGGACTGAAGCTTTCTTT. Based on the CDR3 plus reference TRBV14 and TRBJ1-1, the full variable domain is EAGVTQFPSHSVIEKGQTVTLRCDPISGHDNLYWYRRVMGKEIKFLLHFVKESKQDESGMPNNRFLAERTGGTYSTLKVQPAELEDSGVYFCASRPDVRGTEAFFGQGTRLTVV.

The V call is TRBV4-2, the J call TRBJ1-2; D might be TRBD1 (5 bases). The CDR3 runs 15 residues. Germline values: CDR1 LGHNA, CDR2 YNFKEQ. Trimming removed 2 bases from V and 5 bases from J, with 15 bases in between. DNA for the CDR3: TGTGCCAGCAGCCAAAACTTACAGGACTCGTATGGCTACACCTTC. Protein sequence: CASSQNLQDSYGYTF.

The rearrangement joins TRBV5-1 to TRBJ2-3; D not resolved. The CDR3 contains 16 residues. Germline V CDR1 and CDR2: SGHRS, YFSETQ. The germline V and J ends were trimmed by 1 base and 0 bases, with 12 bases remaining between them. The CDR3 spells CASSLSGGTSTDTQYF. The CDR3, as DNA: TGCGCCAGCAGCTTGAGTGGCGGTACTAGCACAGATACGCAGTATTTT.